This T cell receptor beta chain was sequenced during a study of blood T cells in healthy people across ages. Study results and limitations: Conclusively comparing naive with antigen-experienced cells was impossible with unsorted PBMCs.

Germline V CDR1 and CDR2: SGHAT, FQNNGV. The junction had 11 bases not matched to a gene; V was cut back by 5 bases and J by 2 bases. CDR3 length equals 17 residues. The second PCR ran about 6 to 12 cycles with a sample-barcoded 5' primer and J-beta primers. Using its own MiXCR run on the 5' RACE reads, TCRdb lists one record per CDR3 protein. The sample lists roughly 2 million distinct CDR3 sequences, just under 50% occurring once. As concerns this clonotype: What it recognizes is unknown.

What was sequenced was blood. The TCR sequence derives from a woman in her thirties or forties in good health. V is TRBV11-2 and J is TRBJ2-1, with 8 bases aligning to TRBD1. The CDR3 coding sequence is TGTGCCAGCAGCGTCCGGGACAGGTTGGACACCTACAATGAGCAGTTCTTC. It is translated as CASSVRDRLDTYNEQFF.